This is a list of T cell receptor beta chains from one sample in a study of blood T cells in healthy people across ages. Each CDR3 protein is one row after TCRdb ran MiXCR on the 5' RACE reads. The repertoire holds fewer than 800,000 distinct CDR3 sequences, around half seen once, with around a third in the top ten. Source material: blood. Source of these receptors: a woman between 55 and 75 years old in good health. Both conserved end residues are part of each CDR3. Each record gives: clone size, D gene, J gene, V gene, CDR3 length, CDR3 protein, CDR3 DNA. The D gene is left open where the match is weak. The listing skips clone size in some rows; elsewhere it reads once, few, many or a size class.

NA | NA | TRBJ2-7 | TRBV7-2 | 15 | CASTRLGSSYNEQYF | TGTGCCAGCACCCGTCTTGGGAGCTCCTACAATGAGCAGTACTTC
few | NA | TRBJ1-6 | TRBV12-3/TRBV12-4 | 16 | CASRPRESSYNSPLHF | TGTGCCAGCAGACCACGGGAGAGCTCCTATAATTCACCCCTCCACTTT
NA | TRBD1 | TRBJ1-2 | TRBV6-1 | 15 | CASSEGGTGPYGYTF | TGTGCCAGCAGTGAAGGGGGGACAGGGCCATATGGCTACACCTTC
NA | NA | TRBJ2-7 | TRBV29-1 | 15 | CSVGVGGDRKYEQYF | TGCAGCGTTGGGGTTGGGGGGGACAGGAAGTACGAGCAGTACTTC
many | NA | TRBJ1-6 | TRBV15 | 13 | CATSRDSQSPLHF | TGTGCCACCAGCAGAGATTCTCAGTCACCCCTCCACTTT
NA | NA | TRBJ1-2 | TRBV9 | 14 | CASSETVKLNGYTF | TGTGCCAGCAGCGAGACAGTGAAGTTGAATGGCTACACCTTC
NA | TRBD1 | TRBJ1-1 | TRBV7-2 | 15 | CASSLVGGQGEVAFF | TGTGCCAGCAGCTTAGTAGGAGGACAGGGAGAGGTCGCTTTCTTT
NA | NA | TRBJ2-1 | TRBV7-9 | 13 | CASSFEWENEQFF | TGTGCCAGCAGCTTCGAGTGGGAGAATGAGCAGTTCTTC
NA | TRBD1 | TRBJ2-7 | TRBV19 | 13 | CASSTGTVAEQYF | TGTGCCAGTAGTACCGGGACAGTAGCCGAGCAGTACTTC
once | TRBD1 | TRBJ1-1 | TRBV5-1 | 16 | CASSLFGQVVNTEAFF | TGCGCCAGCAGCTTATTCGGACAGGTCGTCAACACTGAAGCTTTCTTT
NA | NA | TRBJ1-1 | TRBV28 | 15 | CASSLNLGMNTEAFF | TGTGCCAGCAGTTTAAATCTGGGGATGAACACTGAAGCTTTCTTT
once | NA | TRBJ2-1 | TRBV3-1 | 11 | CASNQAYEQFF | TGTGCCAGCAACCAAGCCTACGAGCAGTTCTTC
NA | NA | TRBJ1-1 | TRBV28 | 17 | CASSLRGTRKVNTEAFF | TGTGCCAGCAGTTTACGGGGGACGAGAAAGGTTAACACTGAAGCTTTCTTT
NA | TRBD1 | TRBJ1-2 | TRBV28 | 15 | CASRGGTADGYGYTF | TGTGCCAGCAGAGGCGGGACAGCCGATGGCTATGGCTACACCTTC
NA | NA | TRBJ2-1 | TRBV29-1 | 13 | CSGALAGAHEQFF | TGCAGCGGTGCCCTAGCAGGTGCTCATGAGCAGTTCTTC
NA | NA | TRBJ1-2 | TRBV4-3 | 14 | CASSQDYSLYGYTF | TGCGCCAGCAGCCAAGATTACAGCCTCTATGGCTACACCTTC
NA | TRBD2 | TRBJ2-2 | TRBV7-7 | 17 | CASSLAVAGGDTGELFF | TGTGCCAGCAGCTTAGCGGTGGCGGGAGGTGACACCGGGGAGCTGTTTTTT
NA | TRBD2 | TRBJ2-1 | TRBV6-2/TRBV6-3 | 13 | CASRAGGGSEQFF | TGTGCCAGCAGAGCGGGAGGCGGGAGTGAGCAGTTCTTC
NA | NA | TRBJ1-2 | TRBV7-2 | 14 | CASSPTMTLCSYTF | TGTGCCAGCAGCCCGACGATGACACTCTGCAGCTACACCTTC
few | TRBD2 | TRBJ2-1 | TRBV9 | 15 | CASSGGTSSYNEQFF | TGTGCCAGCAGCGGAGGGACTAGCTCCTACAATGAGCAGTTCTTC
NA | TRBD1 | TRBJ2-5 | TRBV27 | 15 | CASTRTGVTKETQYF | TGTGCCAGCACTCGAACAGGGGTTACAAAGGAGACCCAGTACTTC
NA | TRBD2 | TRBJ2-1 | TRBV20-1 | 15 | CSAYPGLGVRNEQFF | TGCAGTGCCTACCCGGGACTAGGGGTTCGCAATGAGCAGTTCTTC
NA | TRBD2 | TRBJ2-3 | TRBV20-1 | 16 | CSATGLAGSGTDTQYF | TGCAGTGCGACAGGACTAGCGGGAAGCGGCACAGATACGCAGTATTTT
NA | NA | TRBJ1-2 | TRBV2 | 14 | CASSVEGENYGYTF | TGTGCCAGCAGTGTAGAGGGAGAGAACTATGGCTACACCTTC
few | NA | TRBJ2-5 | TRBV7-2 | 13 | CASSSSVGETQYF | TGTGCCAGCAGCTCGTCGGTGGGAGAGACCCAGTACTTC
NA | TRBD1 | TRBJ1-5 | TRBV12-3/TRBV12-4 | 15 | CASRKTGGEDQPQHF | TGTGCCAGCAGAAAAACAGGGGGCGAGGATCAGCCCCAGCATTTT
few | TRBD1 | TRBJ1-2 | TRBV7-2 | 14 | CASSHRQGGYGYTF | TGTGCCAGCAGCCATAGACAGGGGGGCTATGGCTACACCTTC
few | NA | TRBJ1-6 | TRBV2 | 13 | CASTLDAPSPLHF | TGTGCCAGCACTCTGGACGCCCCCTCACCCCTCCACTTT
NA | NA | TRBJ1-6 | TRBV3-1 | 15 | CASSQGPDGNSPLHF | TGTGCCAGCAGCCAAGGTCCAGATGGGAATTCACCCCTCCACTTT
NA | TRBD2 | TRBJ2-7 | TRBV9 | 15 | CASSITSGRADEQYF | TGTGCCAGCAGCATTACTAGCGGGAGGGCCGACGAGCAGTACTTC
NA | TRBD2 | TRBJ2-7 | TRBV7-8 | 14 | CASSVSGGTYEQYF | TGTGCCAGCAGCGTTAGCGGGGGAACCTACGAGCAGTACTTC
NA | TRBD2 | TRBJ2-7 | TRBV7-3 | 15 | CASGPDAGGSYEQYF | TGTGCCAGCGGCCCTGACGCGGGAGGCTCCTACGAGCAGTACTTC